This TCR beta chain originates from a study of T cell repertoires in cytomegalovirus infection (dated by TCRdb to between 2018 and 2021). Background for the entire study: Alongside well-studied HLA-B-restricted epitopes, the peptide stimulations were aimed at recently identified HLA-C-restricted CMV epitopes, whose presentation resists viral immunomodulation. Because public TCR beta signatures pointed to carriage of CMV infection together with the matching HLA type, the HLA type of each donor mattered for the analysis. The study at large found these results: In both this cohort and an independent cohort of 300 to 450 donors, the cumulative frequency of public TCR beta family members distinguished carriers of CMV infection plus the relevant HLA type. The ex vivo response was dominated by HLA-C-restricted CMV-specific TCR beta clonotypes, which also provided the single most frequent clonotype in two of eight donors.

This sample's treatment or condition label indicates: in vitro stimulation with specific CMV peptide epitopes to enrich CMV-specific T cells. Turning to this clonotype: The specificity of this receptor is unknown. One base away there is no much larger clone; base qualities are not given.

Sequenced on an Illumina HiSeq 1500. TCRdb took the public reads, trimmed them with fastp at Q25, ran MiXCR for clone calling and kept in-frame beta chains. Each CDR3 protein gets just one entry, which takes the most common genes and DNA from the rows behind it. A total of 140,000 to 150,000 distinct CDR3 sequences appear in this sample, roughly a third of them only once. Together, the top ten hold 45% to 55% of the sample. For this chain, trimming is 0 bases at the V end and 2 bases at the J end, and the number of junction bases without a gene match is 4. From its cysteine to its phenylalanine, the CDR3 spans 17 amino acids. The only DNA kept is the CDR3, 51 bases in frame from the first base. The germline V gene encodes CDR1 SGHVS and CDR2 FNYEAQ.

The chain uses TRBV7-6 and TRBJ2-3; TRBD2 matches 11 bases in the middle. This TCR derives from a human donor in good health (CMV status not recorded). Some clones in this sample may be carry-over from other donors' samples. The input for sequencing was CD8+ T cells from cultured PBMCs, taken from culture after CMV antigen stimulation. The encoded CDR3 is CASSLASTSGDTDTQYF. The nucleotides read TGTGCCAGCAGCTTAGCTTCGACTAGCGGGGACACAGATACGCAGTATTTT. Where the CDR3 stops, the reference TRBV7-6 and TRBJ2-3 genes take over; the full variable domain is GAGVSQSPRYKVTKRGQDVALRCDPISGHVSLYWYRQALGQGPEFLTYFNYEAQQDKSGLPNDRFSAERPEGSISTLTIQRTEQRDSAMYRCASSLASTSGDTDTQYFGPGTRLTVL.